The rows below give T cell receptor beta chains drawn from one sample of a study of blood T cell repertoires in COVID-19. Clones were read by immunoSEQ multiplex PCR, and TCRdb kept only the in-frame ones, dropping some. The sample contains about 100,000 clones, about 85% of which appear only once. The sample comprised peripheral blood. The receptor source for this set is a human donor in a cohort sampled during active COVID-19. CDR3s include the opening cysteine and the closing phenylalanine or tryptophan. A D gene is named only where the DNA matches it firmly. Size is omitted from some rows. Given values are once, few, many or a class for expanded clones.

abundance: NA; d_gene: TRBD2; v_gene: TRBV5-4; j_gene: TRBJ2-1; CDR3aa: CASRERGGRYNEQFF; CDR3nt: TGTGCCAGCAGGGAGCGGGGGGGCCGATACAATGAGCAGTTCTTC
abundance: once; d_gene: TRBD1; v_gene: TRBV27; j_gene: TRBJ2-7; CDR3aa: CASSSGTGIGEQYF; CDR3nt: TGTGCCAGCAGTTCAGGGACAGGGATCGGCGAGCAGTACTTC
abundance: NA; d_gene: TRBD2; v_gene: TRBV7-9; j_gene: TRBJ2-1; CDR3aa: CASSAGSGAYNEQFF; CDR3nt: TGTGCCAGCAGCGCCGGTAGCGGGGCATACAATGAGCAGTTCTTC
abundance: NA; d_gene: NA; v_gene: TRBV7-9; j_gene: TRBJ1-2; CDR3aa: CASSLNPGLLDLGRGYTF; CDR3nt: TGTGCCAGCAGCCTAAACCCGGGACTCCTAGACCTCGGACGTGGCTACACCTTC
abundance: once; d_gene: TRBD2; v_gene: TRBV6-2/TRBV6-3; j_gene: TRBJ2-1; CDR3aa: CASSYLAAPYNEQFF; CDR3nt: TGTGCCAGCAGTTACCTAGCGGCACCCTACAATGAGCAGTTCTTC
abundance: NA; d_gene: TRBD1; v_gene: TRBV28; j_gene: TRBJ2-3; CDR3aa: CASSSRDRVNTQYF; CDR3nt: TGTGCCAGCAGTTCCCGGGACAGGGTGAATACGCAGTATTTT
abundance: NA; d_gene: NA; v_gene: TRBV19; j_gene: TRBJ2-1; CDR3aa: CASSIARYDGDEQFF; CDR3nt: TGTGCCAGTAGTATAGCTAGGTACGATGGCGATGAGCAGTTCTTC
abundance: NA; d_gene: TRBD2; v_gene: TRBV30; j_gene: TRBJ2-4; CDR3aa: CAWSRLAQNIQYF; CDR3nt: TGTGCCTGGAGTAGACTAGCACAAAACATTCAGTACTTC
abundance: NA; d_gene: NA; v_gene: TRBV7-9; j_gene: TRBJ2-7; CDR3aa: CASSLAGSLYEQYF; CDR3nt: TGTGCCAGCAGCTTAGCGGGGAGTCTGTACGAGCAGTACTTC
abundance: NA; d_gene: TRBD1; v_gene: TRBV5-1; j_gene: TRBJ1-1; CDR3aa: CASSFTGDNTEAFF; CDR3nt: TGCGCCAGCAGTTTCACAGGGGACAACACTGAAGCTTTCTTT
abundance: NA; d_gene: NA; v_gene: TRBV6-5; j_gene: TRBJ1-2; CDR3aa: CASSSTRQPNYGYTF; CDR3nt: TGTGCCAGCAGTTCCACGAGACAGCCTAACTATGGCTACACCTTC